This passage covers 17 T cell receptor beta chains from one sample sequenced in a study of PD-L1 blockade in urothelial cancer. Here immunoSEQ multiplex PCR was the method, and the copy in TCRdb shows in-frame clones only, minus some. The sample records tens of thousands of clones, around 86% being singletons. The time point is: pretreatment peripheral blood. Source: PBMCs, taken around atezolizumab (anti-PD-L1) treatment. These TCRs come from a man in his sixties with urothelial cancer.

The chain employs TRBV5-1 and TRBJ2-3; D gene uncertain. Trimming stripped 5 bases from V and 0 bases from J, with 7 bases between. The CDR3 contains 13 residues. Germline lookup yields CDR1 SGHRS and CDR2 YFSETQ. CDR3 sequence (DNA): TGCGCCAGCAGGTCTACTAGCACAGATACGCAGTATTTT. Protein: CASRSTSTDTQYF.

The rearrangement uses TRBV4-1 and TRBJ2-2; D is unclear. This CDR3 contains 18 residues. V was clipped by 0 bases and J by 0 bases, with 14 bases between them. Germline loops: CDR1 MGHRA, CDR2 YSYEKL. The CDR3 loop reads CASSQDIFPATNTGELFF. DNA of the CDR3: TGCGCCAGCAGCCAAGATATTTTTCCAGCGACGAACACCGGGGAGCTGTTTTTT.

This clone turned up a few times. V usage is TRBV9 and J usage is TRBJ1-2; D remains ambiguous. The V end was cut by 3 bases, the J end by 2 bases, with 11 bases between. CDR3 length: 14 residues. The germline V gene has CDR1 SGDLS and CDR2 YYNGEE. CDR3 protein: CASSGESGNYGYTF. The CDR3 region has the DNA TGTGCCAGCAGCGGAGAATCGGGAAACTATGGCTACACCTTC.

The table lists this clone with many counts. The V gene is TRBV5-1, the J gene TRBJ2-3; no clear D gene. The CDR3 consists of 16 residues. Germline loops: CDR1 SGHRS, CDR2 YFSETQ. With 0 bases removed from V and 6 bases from J, the gap between germline ends came to 17 bases. The CDR3 region has the DNA TGCGCCAGCAGCTTGGCTAACAGCCCCATCTCGGATACGCAGTATTTT. Its translation: CASSLANSPISDTQYF.

The V and J genes are TRBV7-2 and TRBJ1-5; D is uncertain. V lost 4 bases and J 0 bases, leaving 7 bases between the germline ends. This CDR3 comprises 14 residues. Looked up from germline, CDR1 is SGHTA and CDR2 is FQGNSA. For the CDR3, the DNA is TGTGCCAGCAGCTCCCAGTATAGCAATCAGCCCCAGCATTTT. Translation: CASSSQYSNQPQHF.

The gene calls are TRBV4-2 and TRBJ2-1; 14 bases agree with TRBD2. This CDR3 has 17 residues. The trim removed 4 bases at V and 7 bases at J, leaving 9 bases unmatched. CDR1 LGHNA and CDR2 YNFKEQ come from the germline V gene. CDR3 sequence: CASSLTTGTSGGNEQFF. The CDR3 coding sequence is TGTGCCAGCAGCCTAACCACCGGGACTAGCGGGGGTAATGAGCAGTTCTTC.

The chain carries TRBV2 and TRBJ1-2; maybe TRBD1 (6 bases). Germline lookup yields CDR1 SNHLY and CDR2 FYNNEI. This CDR3 region has 14 residues. Trimming pared 11 bases from V and 2 bases from J, leaving 18 bases between. The CDR3 nucleotides are TGTGCCGGGACACAGGGACGGTCGAACTATGGCTACACCTTC. Translating it yields CAGTQGRSNYGYTF.

The chain uses TRBV5-1 and TRBJ2-5; the match to TRBD2 covers 7 bases. The CDR3 covers 16 residues. Germline CDR1 SGHRS, CDR2 YFSETQ. The V gene end was trimmed by 2 bases and the J gene end by 1 base; junction bases not matched to a gene: 8. CDR3 loop: CASSFTGGLLQETQYF. CDR3 DNA sequence: TGCGCCAGCAGCTTTACGGGGGGTCTACTCCAAGAGACCCAGTACTTC.

V is TRBV30 and J is TRBJ2-3; 9 nucleotides match TRBD2. V was clipped by 2 bases and J by 5 bases; unmatched bases: 8. The CDR3 is 15 amino acids. The germline V gene encodes CDR1 GTSNPN and CDR2 SVGIG (reference sequence). CDR3 region: CAWSTRLAVRDTQYF. The CDR3 DNA is TGTGCCTGGAGTACCCGACTAGCGGTTAGAGATACGCAGTATTTT.

This clone has just one count. This chain connects TRBV12-5 to TRBJ1-2; 7 bases are shared with TRBD1. V trimming: 1 base; J trimming: 8 bases; junction bases outside the gene matches: 7. The CDR3 length is 14 residues. The germline CDR1 and CDR2 sequences are LGHNT and FRNRAP. The CDR3 spells CASGLGDRAQGYTF. CDR3 nucleotide sequence: TGTGCTAGTGGTTTGGGTGACAGGGCTCAAGGCTACACCTTC.

The CDR3 bases are TGTGCCATCAGTGGCGCCACCTACAATGAGCAGTTCTTC. It specifies CAISGATYNEQFF. This chain connects TRBV10-3 to TRBJ2-1; D not certain. This CDR3 is built from 13 residues. The V end lost 4 bases, the J end lost 2 bases, and 6 bases lay between the germline ends. Germline-derived CDR1 and CDR2 are ENHRY and SYGVKD.

The J gene is TRBJ1-3, the V gene TRBV28; D might be TRBD1 (6 bases). From germline, CDR1 is MDHEN and CDR2 SYDVKM. The CDR3 extends over 16 amino acids. Between the trimmed V and J ends, which lost 3 bases and 0 bases, there was a span of 12 bases. The CDR3 DNA reads TGTGCCAGCAGTTTCGCTGGGACAAGCTCTGGAAACACCATATATTTT. Amino acid sequence: CASSFAGTSSGNTIYF.

This sequence joins TRBV19 and TRBJ1-1; no clear D. This CDR3 region has 14 residues. V lost 3 bases and J lost 1, with 9 bases in between. CDR1 and CDR2 from the germline V gene are LNHDA and SQIVND (reference sequence). The DNA for the CDR3 is TGTGCCAGTAGTATTCGCGGGCGGAACACTGAAGCTTTCTTT. Its protein is CASSIRGRNTEAFF.

The V and J genes are TRBV6-1 and TRBJ2-1; TRBD2 agrees at 10 bases. The trim removed 6 bases at V and 9 bases at J, leaving 5 bases unmatched. The CDR3 spans 13 residues. Germline-derived CDR1 and CDR2 are MNHNS and SASEGT. The CDR3 sequence: CASSSLAGSEQFF. CDR3 in DNA: TGTGCCAGCAGCTCACTAGCGGGGTCTGAGCAGTTCTTC.

This chain links TRBV2 with TRBJ1-6; weak D call: TRBD1 (6 bases). V lost 9 bases, J lost 7 bases, and 19 bases lay in between. Germline values: CDR1 SNHLY, CDR2 FYNNEI. The CDR3 spans 15 residues. This CDR3 reads CARSGASRGNSPLHF. For the CDR3, the DNA is TGTGCCAGGTCCGGGGCATCGAGGGGGAATTCACCCCTCCACTTT.

CDR3 loop: CASSPQRGGYNEQFF. CDR3 nucleotide sequence: TGTGCCAGCAGCCCTCAGCGGGGGGGTTACAATGAGCAGTTCTTC. The rearrangement links TRBV11-3 to TRBJ2-1; 10 bases fit TRBD2. V lost 5 bases and J lost 4; bases outside the gene matches: 5. CDR3 length: 15 amino acids. The germline V gene has CDR1 SGHNT and CDR2 YENEEA. Full variable domain (outside the CDR3, taken from reference TRBV11-3 and TRBJ2-1): EAGVVQSPRYKIIEKKQPVAFWCNPISGHNTLYWYLQNLGQGPELLIRYENEEAVDDSQLPKDRFSAERLKGVDSTLKIQPAELGDSAVYLCASSPQRGGYNEQFFGPGTRLTVL.

The chain joins TRBV2 to TRBJ1-6, with a weak D call TRBD1 (5 bases). CDR1 and CDR2 from the germline V gene are SNHLY and FYNNEI. The V and J ends lost 9 bases and 9 bases respectively, with 15 bases between them. This CDR3 is 13 amino acids long. CDR3 sequence reads: CARRSGFGSPLHF. The CDR3 DNA reads as TGTGCCAGGCGCTCAGGGTTTGGTTCACCCCTCCACTTT.